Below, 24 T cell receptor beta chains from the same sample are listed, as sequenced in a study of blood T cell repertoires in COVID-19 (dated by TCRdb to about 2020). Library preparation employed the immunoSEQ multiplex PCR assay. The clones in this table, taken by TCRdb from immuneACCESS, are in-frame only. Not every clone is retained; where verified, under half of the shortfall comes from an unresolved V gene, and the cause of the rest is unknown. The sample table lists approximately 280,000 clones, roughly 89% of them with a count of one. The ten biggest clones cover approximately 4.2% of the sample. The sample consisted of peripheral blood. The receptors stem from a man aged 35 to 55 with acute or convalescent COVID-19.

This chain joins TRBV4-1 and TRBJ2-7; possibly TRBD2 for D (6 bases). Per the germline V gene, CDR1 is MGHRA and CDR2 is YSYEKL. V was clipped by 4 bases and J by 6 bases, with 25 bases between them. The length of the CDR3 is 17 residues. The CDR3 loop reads CASSLPEAGPTAGEQYF. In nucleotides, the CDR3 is TGCGCCAGCAGCCTACCCGAAGCCGGGCCAACAGCGGGCGAGCAGTACTTC.

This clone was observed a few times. In DNA, the CDR3 is TGTGCCAGTTGTGACGGGGATTTCGGTACTGAAGCTTTCTTT. Its translation is CASCDGDFGTEAFF. The chain has TRBV19 and TRBJ1-1; D uncertain. Trimming removed 8 bases at V and 5 bases at J, with 18 bases between. Germline assignment: CDR1 LNHDA and CDR2 SQIVND (reference sequence). CDR3 size: 14 residues.

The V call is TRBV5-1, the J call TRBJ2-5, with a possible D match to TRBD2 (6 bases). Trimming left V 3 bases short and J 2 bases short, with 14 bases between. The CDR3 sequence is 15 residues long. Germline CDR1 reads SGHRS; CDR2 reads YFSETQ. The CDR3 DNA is TGCGCCAGCAGCTCCTCCGGGAGCCTTCAAGAGACCCAGTACTTC. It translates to CASSSSGSLQETQYF.

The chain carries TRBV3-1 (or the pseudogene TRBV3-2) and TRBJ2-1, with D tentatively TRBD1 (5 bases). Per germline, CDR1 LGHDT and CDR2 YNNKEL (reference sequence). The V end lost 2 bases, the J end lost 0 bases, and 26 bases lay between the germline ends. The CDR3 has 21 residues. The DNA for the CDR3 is TGTGCCAGCAGCCAAAGCAGGGATCGGCTTAGTACCAGGAGCTCCTACAATGAGCAGTTCTTC. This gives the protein CASSQSRDRLSTRSSYNEQFF.

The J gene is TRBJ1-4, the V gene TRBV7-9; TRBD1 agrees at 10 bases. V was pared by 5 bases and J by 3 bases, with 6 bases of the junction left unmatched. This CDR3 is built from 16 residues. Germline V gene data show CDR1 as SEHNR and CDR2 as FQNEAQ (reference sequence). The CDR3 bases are TGTGCCAGCAGCAAAGGGACAGGGGACCCTAATGAAAAACTGTTTTTT. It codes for CASSKGTGDPNEKLFF. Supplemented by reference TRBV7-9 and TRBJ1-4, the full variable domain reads DTGVSQNPRHKITKRGQNVTFRCDPISEHNRLYWYRQTLGQGPEFLTYFQNEAQLEKSRLLSDRFSAERPKGSFSTLEIQRTEQGDSAMYLCASSKGTGDPNEKLFFGSGTQLSVL.

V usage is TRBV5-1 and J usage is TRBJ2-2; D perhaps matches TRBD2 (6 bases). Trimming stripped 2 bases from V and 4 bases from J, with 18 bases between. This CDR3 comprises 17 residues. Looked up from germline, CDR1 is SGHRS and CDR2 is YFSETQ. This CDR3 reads CASSFFLGRDFTGELFF. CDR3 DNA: TGCGCCAGCAGCTTCTTCCTCGGGCGGGACTTCACCGGGGAGCTGTTTTTT. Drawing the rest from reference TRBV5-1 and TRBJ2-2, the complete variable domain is KAGVTQTPRYLIKTRGQQVTLSCSPISGHRSVSWYQQTPGQGLQFLFEYFSETQRNKGNFPGRFSGRQFSNSRSEMNVSTLELGDSALYLCASSFFLGRDFTGELFFGEGSRLTVL.

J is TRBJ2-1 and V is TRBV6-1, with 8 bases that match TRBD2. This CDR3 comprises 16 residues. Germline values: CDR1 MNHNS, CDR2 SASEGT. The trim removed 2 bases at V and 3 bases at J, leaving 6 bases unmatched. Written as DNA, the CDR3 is TGTGCCAGCAGTGAAAAAAGCGGGGGCCTCTACAATGAGCAGTTCTTC. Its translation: CASSEKSGGLYNEQFF.

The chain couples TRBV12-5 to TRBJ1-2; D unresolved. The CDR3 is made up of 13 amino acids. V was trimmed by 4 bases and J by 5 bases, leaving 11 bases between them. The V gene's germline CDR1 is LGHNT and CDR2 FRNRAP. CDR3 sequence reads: CASGSQSTYGYTF. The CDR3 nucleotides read TGTGCTAGTGGTTCACAATCCACATATGGCTACACCTTC.

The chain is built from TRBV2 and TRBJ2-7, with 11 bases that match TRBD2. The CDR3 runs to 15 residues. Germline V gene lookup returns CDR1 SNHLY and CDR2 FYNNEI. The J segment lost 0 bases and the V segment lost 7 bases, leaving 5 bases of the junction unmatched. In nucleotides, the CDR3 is TGTGCCAGCACCAAGACTAGCGGGGCCTCCTACGAGCAGTACTTC. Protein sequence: CASTKTSGASYEQYF.

For the CDR3, the DNA is TGTGCCAGCAGCTTAGCGGGAAGGGGGAAGTACGAGCAGTACTTC. This gives the protein CASSLAGRGKYEQYF. The gene calls are TRBV7-2 and TRBJ2-7; D perhaps matches TRBD1 (6 bases). Trimming left V 0 bases short and J 4 bases short, with 13 bases between. Germline CDR1 and CDR2: SGHTA and FQGNSA. The CDR3 extends over 15 amino acids.

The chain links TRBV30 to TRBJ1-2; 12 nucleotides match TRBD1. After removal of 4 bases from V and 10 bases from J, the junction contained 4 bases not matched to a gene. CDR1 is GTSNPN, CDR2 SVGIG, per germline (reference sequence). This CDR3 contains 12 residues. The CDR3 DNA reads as TGTGCCTGGACCAGGGACAGGGGGCTCTACACCTTC. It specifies CAWTRDRGLYTF.

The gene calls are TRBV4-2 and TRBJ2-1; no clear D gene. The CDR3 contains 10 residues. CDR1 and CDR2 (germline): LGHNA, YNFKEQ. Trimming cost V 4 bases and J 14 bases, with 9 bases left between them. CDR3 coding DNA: TGTGCCAGCAGCCTCCTAGTGGAGTTCTTC. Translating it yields CASSLLVEFF.

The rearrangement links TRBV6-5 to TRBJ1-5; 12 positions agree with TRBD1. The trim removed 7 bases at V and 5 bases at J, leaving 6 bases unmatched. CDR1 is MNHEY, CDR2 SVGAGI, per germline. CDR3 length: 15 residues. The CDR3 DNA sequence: TGTGCCAGCATCACCGGGACAGGGGGCCATCAGCCCCAGCATTTT. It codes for CASITGTGGHQPQHF.

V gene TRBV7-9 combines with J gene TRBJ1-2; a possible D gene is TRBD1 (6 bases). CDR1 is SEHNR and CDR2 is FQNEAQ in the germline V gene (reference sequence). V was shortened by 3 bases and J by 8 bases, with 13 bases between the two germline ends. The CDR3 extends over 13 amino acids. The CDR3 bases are TGTGCCAGCAGCTTTATGGGGGCAGAGGGCTACACCTTC. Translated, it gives CASSFMGAEGYTF.

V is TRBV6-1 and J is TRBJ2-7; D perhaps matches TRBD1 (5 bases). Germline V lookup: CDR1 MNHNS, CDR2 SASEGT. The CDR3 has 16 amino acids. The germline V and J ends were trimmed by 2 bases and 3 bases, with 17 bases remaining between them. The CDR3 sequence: CASSEYPPGQGYEQYF. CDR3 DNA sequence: TGTGCCAGCAGTGAATACCCCCCAGGGCAAGGCTACGAGCAGTACTTC.

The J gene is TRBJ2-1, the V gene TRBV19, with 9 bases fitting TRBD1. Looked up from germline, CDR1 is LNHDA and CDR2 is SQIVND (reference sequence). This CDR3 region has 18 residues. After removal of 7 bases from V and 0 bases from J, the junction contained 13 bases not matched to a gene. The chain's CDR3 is CASTADRGTYFSYNEQFF. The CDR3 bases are TGTGCCAGTACCGCGGACAGGGGCACTTACTTCTCCTACAATGAGCAGTTCTTC.

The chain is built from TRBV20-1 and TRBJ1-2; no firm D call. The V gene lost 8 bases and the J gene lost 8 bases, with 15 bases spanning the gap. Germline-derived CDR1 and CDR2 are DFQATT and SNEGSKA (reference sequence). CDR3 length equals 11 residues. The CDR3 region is CSTDTRRGYTF. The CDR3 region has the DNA TGCAGTACCGACACCCGTAGAGGCTACACCTTC.

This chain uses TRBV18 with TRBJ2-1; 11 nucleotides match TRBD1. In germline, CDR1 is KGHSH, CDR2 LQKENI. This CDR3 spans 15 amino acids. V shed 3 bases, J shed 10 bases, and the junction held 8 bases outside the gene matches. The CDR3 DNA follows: TGTGCCAGCTCACCCCGGGACAGGGGGACAGGGGAGCAGTTCTTC. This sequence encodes CASSPRDRGTGEQFF.

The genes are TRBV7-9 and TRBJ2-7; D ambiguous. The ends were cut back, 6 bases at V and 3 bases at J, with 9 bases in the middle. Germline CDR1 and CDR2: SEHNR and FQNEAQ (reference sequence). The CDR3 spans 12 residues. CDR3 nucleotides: TGTGCCAGCAGTCAACAGCTCTACGAGCAGTACTTC. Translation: CASSQQLYEQYF.

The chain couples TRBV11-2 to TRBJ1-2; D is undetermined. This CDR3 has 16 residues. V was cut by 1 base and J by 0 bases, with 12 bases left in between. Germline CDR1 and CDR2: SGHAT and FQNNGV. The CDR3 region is CASSLAGGVPNYGYTF. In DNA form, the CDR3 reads TGTGCCAGCAGCTTAGCCGGCGGGGTACCTAACTATGGCTACACCTTC.

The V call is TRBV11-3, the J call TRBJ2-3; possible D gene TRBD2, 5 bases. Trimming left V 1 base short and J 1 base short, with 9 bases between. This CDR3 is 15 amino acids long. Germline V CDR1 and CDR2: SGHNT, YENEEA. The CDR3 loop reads CASSLGVSGTDTQYF. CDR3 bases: TGTGCCAGCAGCTTAGGGGTTAGCGGCACAGATACGCAGTATTTT.

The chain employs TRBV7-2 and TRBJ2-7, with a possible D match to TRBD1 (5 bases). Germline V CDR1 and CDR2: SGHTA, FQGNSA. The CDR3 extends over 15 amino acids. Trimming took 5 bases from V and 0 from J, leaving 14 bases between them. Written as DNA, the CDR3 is TGTGCCAGCAGCCCTTCCAGGGCAAGCTCCTACGAGCAGTACTTC. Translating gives CASSPSRASSYEQYF. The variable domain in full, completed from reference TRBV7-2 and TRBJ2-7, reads GAGVSQSPSNKVTEKGKDVELRCDPISGHTALYWYRQSLGQGLEFLIYFQGNSAPDKSGLPSDRFSAERTGGSVSTLTIQRTQQEDSAVYLCASSPSRASSYEQYFGPGTRLTVT.

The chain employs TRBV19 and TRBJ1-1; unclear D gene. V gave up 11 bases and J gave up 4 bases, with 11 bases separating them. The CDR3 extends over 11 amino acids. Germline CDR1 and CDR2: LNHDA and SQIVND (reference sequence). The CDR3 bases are TGTGCCTCGTCACAGTTCACTGAAGCTTTCTTT. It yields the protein CASSQFTEAFF.

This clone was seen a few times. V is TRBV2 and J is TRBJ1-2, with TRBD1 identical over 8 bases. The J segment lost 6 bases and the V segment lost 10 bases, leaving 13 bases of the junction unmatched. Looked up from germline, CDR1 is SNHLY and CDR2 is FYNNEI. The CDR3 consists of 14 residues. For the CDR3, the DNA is TGTGCCACCTCTCGGGTACAGGGGGGTCATGGCTACACCTTC. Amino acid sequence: CATSRVQGGHGYTF.